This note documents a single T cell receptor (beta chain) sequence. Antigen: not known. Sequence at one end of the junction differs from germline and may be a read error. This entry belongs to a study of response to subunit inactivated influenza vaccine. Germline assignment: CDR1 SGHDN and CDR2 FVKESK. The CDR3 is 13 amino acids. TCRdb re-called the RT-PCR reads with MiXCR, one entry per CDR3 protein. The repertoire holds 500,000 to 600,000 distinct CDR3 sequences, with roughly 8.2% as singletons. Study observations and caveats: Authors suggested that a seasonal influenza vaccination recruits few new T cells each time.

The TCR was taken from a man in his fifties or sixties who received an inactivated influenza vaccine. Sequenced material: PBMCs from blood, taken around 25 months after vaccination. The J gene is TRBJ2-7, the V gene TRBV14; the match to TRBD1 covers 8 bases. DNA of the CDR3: TGTGTCAGCAGCCGGGACCGACAGGGGACACAGTACTTC. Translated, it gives CVSSRDRQGTQYF.